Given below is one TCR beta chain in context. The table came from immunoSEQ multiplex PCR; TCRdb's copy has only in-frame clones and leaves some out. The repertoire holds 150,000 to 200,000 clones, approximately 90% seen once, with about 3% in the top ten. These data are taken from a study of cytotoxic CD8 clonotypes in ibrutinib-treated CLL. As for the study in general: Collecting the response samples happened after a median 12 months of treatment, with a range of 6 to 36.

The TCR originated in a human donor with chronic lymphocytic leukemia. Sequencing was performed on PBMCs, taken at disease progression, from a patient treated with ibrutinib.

CDR3 region: CASGRHLDTEAFF. The CDR3 coding sequence is TGCGCCAGCGGTAGACACCTGGACACTGAAGCTTTCTTT. This sequence joins TRBV5-1 and TRBJ1-1; D ambiguous. The CDR3 has 13 amino acids. Deletions cut 7 bases from V and 3 bases from J, with 13 bases between. CDR1 SGHRS and CDR2 YFSETQ come from the germline V gene.